This TCR beta chain derives from a study of blood T cells in healthy people across ages. Overall study findings and caveats: In older individuals, TCR beta diversity per million T cells was lower, falling roughly linearly with age. There were more naive CD4+ cells and higher diversity in long-lived donors than in aged donors. Underestimates were what the diversity estimates from one million T cells were considered to be.

Trimming pared 0 bases from V and 8 bases from J, leaving 18 bases between. There are 16 residues in the CDR3. Germline V gives CDR1 SGDLS, CDR2 YYNGEE. The authors isolated at least 6.5 million PBMCs per sample. A second PCR of 7 to 11 cycles used a sample-barcoded 5' primer and a J-beta primer mix. From the 5' RACE reads, TCRdb called clonotypes with MiXCR, one entry per CDR3 protein. The sample has around 1.7 million distinct CDR3 sequences, about 30% seen once. There are a few counts of this clonotype. Its antigen is not known. This rearrangement joins TRBV9 to TRBJ2-4; tentative D call: TRBD2 (5 bases). The sequenced sample was blood. The clonotype originates from a woman in her twenties or thirties in good health. In DNA form, the CDR3 reads TGTGCCAGCAGCGTAGCTGGGGTAGAGGGCCAGGACATTCAGTACTTC. Amino acids: CASSVAGVEGQDIQYF.